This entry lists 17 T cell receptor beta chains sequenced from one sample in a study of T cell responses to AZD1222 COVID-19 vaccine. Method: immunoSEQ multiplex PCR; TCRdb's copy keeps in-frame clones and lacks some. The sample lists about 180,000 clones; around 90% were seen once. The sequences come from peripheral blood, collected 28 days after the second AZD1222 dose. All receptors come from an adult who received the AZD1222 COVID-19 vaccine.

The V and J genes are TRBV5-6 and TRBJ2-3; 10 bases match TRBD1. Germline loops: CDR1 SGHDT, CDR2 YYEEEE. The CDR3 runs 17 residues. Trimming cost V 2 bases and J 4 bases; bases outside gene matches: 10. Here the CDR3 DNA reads TGTGCCAGCAGCTTAATAGGACAGGGGGGAAGCTCAGATACGCAGTATTTT. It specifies CASSLIGQGGSSDTQYF.

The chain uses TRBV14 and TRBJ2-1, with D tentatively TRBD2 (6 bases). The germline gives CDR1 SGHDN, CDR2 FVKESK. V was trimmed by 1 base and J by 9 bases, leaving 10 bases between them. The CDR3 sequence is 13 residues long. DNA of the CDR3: TGTGCCAGCAGCCAAGTACTGCGGGGTGAGCAGTTCTTC. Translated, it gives CASSQVLRGEQFF.

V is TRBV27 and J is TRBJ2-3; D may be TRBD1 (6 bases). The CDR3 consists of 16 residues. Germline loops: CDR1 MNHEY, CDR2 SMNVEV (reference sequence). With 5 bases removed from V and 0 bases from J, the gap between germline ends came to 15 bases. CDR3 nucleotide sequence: TGTGCCAGCAGTCGATTAACAGGGTCTAGCACAGATACGCAGTATTTT. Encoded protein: CASSRLTGSSTDTQYF.

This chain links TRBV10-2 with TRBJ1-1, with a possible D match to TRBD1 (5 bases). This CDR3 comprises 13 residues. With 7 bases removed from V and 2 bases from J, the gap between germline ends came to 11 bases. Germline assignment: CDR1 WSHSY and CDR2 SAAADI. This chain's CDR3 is CASTLTGNTEAFF. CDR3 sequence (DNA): TGCGCCAGCACGCTAACAGGTAACACTGAAGCTTTCTTT.

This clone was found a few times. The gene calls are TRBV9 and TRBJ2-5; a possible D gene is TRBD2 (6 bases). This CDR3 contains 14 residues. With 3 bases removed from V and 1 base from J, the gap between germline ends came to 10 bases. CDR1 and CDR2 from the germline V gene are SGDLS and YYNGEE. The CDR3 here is CASSGAGTQETQYF. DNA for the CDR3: TGTGCCAGCAGCGGGGCGGGGACCCAAGAGACCCAGTACTTC.

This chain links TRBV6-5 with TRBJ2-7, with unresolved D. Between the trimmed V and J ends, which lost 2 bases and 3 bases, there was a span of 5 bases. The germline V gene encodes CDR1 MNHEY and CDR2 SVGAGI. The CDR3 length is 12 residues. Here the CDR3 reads CASSYPDYEQYF. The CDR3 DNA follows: TGTGCCAGCAGTTACCCAGACTACGAGCAGTACTTC.

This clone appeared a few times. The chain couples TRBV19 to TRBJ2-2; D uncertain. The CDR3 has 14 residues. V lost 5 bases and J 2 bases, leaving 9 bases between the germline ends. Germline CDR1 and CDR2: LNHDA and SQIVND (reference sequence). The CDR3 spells CASSLAANTGELFF. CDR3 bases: TGTGCCAGTAGTTTGGCCGCCAACACCGGGGAGCTGTTTTTT. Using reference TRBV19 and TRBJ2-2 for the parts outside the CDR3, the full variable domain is DGGITQSPKYLFRKEGQNVTLSCEQNLNHDAMYWYRQDPGQGLRLIYYSQIVNDFQKGDIAEGYSVSREKKESFPLTVTSAQKNPTAFYLCASSLAANTGELFFGEGSRLTVL.

CDR3 amino acids: CASSLRWTSGNEQFF. CDR3 sequence (DNA): TGTGCCAGCAGCTTGAGGTGGACTAGCGGCAATGAGCAGTTCTTC. The chain recombines TRBV5-4 with TRBJ2-1; 10 positions agree with TRBD2. After removal of 1 base from V and 6 bases from J, the junction contained 4 bases not matched to a gene. CDR1 is SGHNT, CDR2 YYREEE, per germline (reference sequence). The CDR3 is 15 amino acids.

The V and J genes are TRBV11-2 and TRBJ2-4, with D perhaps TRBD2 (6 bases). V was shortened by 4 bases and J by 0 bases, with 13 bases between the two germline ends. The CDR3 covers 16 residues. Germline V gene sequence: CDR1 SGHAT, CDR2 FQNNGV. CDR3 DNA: TGTGCCAGCAGCTACGGGAGCTCGGGAGCCAAAAACATTCAGTACTTC. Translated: CASSYGSSGAKNIQYF.

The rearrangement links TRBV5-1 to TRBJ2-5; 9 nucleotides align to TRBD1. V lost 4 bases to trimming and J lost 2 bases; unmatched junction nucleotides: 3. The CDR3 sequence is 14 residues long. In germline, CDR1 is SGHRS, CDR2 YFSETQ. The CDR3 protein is CASSGGQGQETQYF. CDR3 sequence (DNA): TGCGCCAGCAGCGGAGGACAGGGGCAAGAGACCCAGTACTTC.

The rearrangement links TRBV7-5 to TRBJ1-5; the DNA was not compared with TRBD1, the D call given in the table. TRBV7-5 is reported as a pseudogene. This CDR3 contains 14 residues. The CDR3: CARSSGASNQPQHF. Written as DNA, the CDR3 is TGTGCCAGAAGCTCAGGGGCCAGCAATCAGCCCCAGCATTTT.

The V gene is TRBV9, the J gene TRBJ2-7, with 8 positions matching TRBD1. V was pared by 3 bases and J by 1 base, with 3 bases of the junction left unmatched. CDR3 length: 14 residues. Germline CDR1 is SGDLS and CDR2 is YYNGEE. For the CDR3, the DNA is TGTGCCAGCAGCGGGACAGGGAGATCCTACGAGCAGTACTTC. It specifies CASSGTGRSYEQYF.

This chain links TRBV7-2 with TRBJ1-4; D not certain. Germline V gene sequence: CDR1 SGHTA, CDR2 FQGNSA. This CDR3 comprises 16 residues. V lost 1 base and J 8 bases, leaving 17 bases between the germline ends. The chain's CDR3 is CASSLVGVALGEKLFF. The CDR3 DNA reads TGTGCCAGCAGCTTAGTGGGTGTTGCCCTGGGGGAAAAACTGTTTTTT.

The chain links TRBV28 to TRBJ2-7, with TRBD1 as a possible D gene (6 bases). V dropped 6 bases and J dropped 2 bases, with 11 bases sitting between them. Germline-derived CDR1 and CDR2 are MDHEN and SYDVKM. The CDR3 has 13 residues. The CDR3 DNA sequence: TGTGCCAGCAGCTCGGGACACCCCTACGAGCAGTACTTC. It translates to CASSSGHPYEQYF.

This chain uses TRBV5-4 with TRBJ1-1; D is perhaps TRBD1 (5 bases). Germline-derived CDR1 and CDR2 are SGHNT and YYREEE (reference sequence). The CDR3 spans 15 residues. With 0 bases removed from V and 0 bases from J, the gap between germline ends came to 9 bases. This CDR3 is CASSLGGTVNTEAFF. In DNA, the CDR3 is TGTGCCAGCAGCTTGGGGGGGACGGTGAACACTGAAGCTTTCTTT.

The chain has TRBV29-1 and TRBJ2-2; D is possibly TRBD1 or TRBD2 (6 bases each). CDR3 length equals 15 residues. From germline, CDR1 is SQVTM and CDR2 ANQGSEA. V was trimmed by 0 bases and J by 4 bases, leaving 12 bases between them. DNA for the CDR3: TGCAGCGTTGAAGAAGGGGGGCGAGGCACCGGGGAGCTGTTTTTT. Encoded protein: CSVEEGGRGTGELFF.

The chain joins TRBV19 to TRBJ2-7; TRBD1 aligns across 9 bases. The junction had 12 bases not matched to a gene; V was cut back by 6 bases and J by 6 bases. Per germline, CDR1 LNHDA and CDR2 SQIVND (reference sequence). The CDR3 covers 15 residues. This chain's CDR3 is CASSKGGTGMPEQYF. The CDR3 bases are TGTGCCAGTAGCAAAGGGGGGACAGGGATGCCCGAGCAGTACTTC.